The 13 T cell receptor beta chains given below trace back to one sample, sequenced in a study of response to subunit inactivated influenza vaccine. TCRdb re-called the RT-PCR reads through MiXCR, storing one row per CDR3 protein. The table lists 450,000 to 600,000 distinct CDR3 sequences, roughly 8.2% of them singletons. Material: PBMCs from blood, obtained roughly 24 months after vaccination. Receptors were obtained from a man between 50 and 75 years old who received an inactivated influenza vaccine.

The CDR3 DNA sequence: TGTGCCAGCAGCTTCAGGGGATGGGGCACAGATACGCAGTATTTT. This sequence encodes CASSFRGWGTDTQYF. The chain recombines TRBV7-6 with TRBJ2-3; D perhaps matches TRBD1 (6 bases). The CDR3 extends over 15 amino acids. Trimming took off 3 bases at V and 1 base at J, with 11 bases between the two ends. Germline CDR1 reads SGHVS; CDR2 reads FNYEAQ.

This clonotype was detected a few times. The V gene is TRBV20-1, the J gene TRBJ2-5; the D gene is possibly TRBD1 (6 bases). The CDR3 has 11 amino acids. Germline loops: CDR1 DFQATT, CDR2 SNEGSKA (reference sequence). Trimming pared 8 bases from V and 2 bases from J, leaving 9 bases between. The DNA of the CDR3 is TGCAGTTCTCAGGGGCAAGAGACCCAGTACTTC. It is translated as CSSQGQETQYF.

A few counts support this clonotype. The gene calls are TRBV12-3 or TRBV12-4 and TRBJ2-7; no clear D gene. Deletions cut 3 bases from V and 0 bases from J, with 9 bases between. The CDR3 is 14 residues long. The CDR3 DNA reads as TGTGCCAGCAGTTTGCAGATTAGCTCCTACGAGCAGTACTTC. Translation: CASSLQISSYEQYF.

This clonotype has a count of ten or more. V is TRBV9 and J is TRBJ2-2; TRBD1 aligns across 8 bases. Trimming cost V 3 bases and J 0 bases; bases outside gene matches: 4. Per the germline V gene, CDR1 is SGDLS and CDR2 is YYNGEE. The CDR3 runs 16 residues. CDR3 coding DNA: TGTGCCAGCAGCGAGGGACAGGTTGCGAACACCGGGGAGCTGTTTTTT. It codes for CASSEGQVANTGELFF.

This clonotype came up a few times. This CDR3 is CASTPFVDRGLASGRRQETQYF. For the CDR3, the DNA is TGTGCCAGCACCCCCTTTGTTGACAGGGGGCTGGCTAGCGGGAGGCGCCAAGAGACCCAGTACTTC. The rearrangement joins TRBV4-2 to TRBJ2-5; possibly TRBD2 for D (11 bases). The V end lost 7 bases, the J end lost 1 base, and 37 bases lay between the germline ends. This CDR3 has 22 amino acids. Germline V lookup: CDR1 LGHNA, CDR2 YNFKEQ.

This clonotype was observed a handful of times. The J gene is TRBJ2-7, the V gene TRBV28; 7 nucleotides agree with TRBD1. The ends lost 6 bases at V and 6 bases at J; junction bases unmatched: 14. The germline CDR1 and CDR2 sequences are MDHEN and SYDVKM. The CDR3 covers 15 residues. CDR3 loop: CASSPLGQSVSEQYF. CDR3 bases: TGTGCCAGCAGCCCGTTGGGACAGTCGGTATCCGAGCAGTACTTC.

V usage is TRBV7-2 and J usage is TRBJ2-7; D is unclear. The V end was cut by 4 bases, the J end by 0 bases, with 13 bases between. The germline CDR1 and CDR2 sequences are SGHTA and FQGNSA. The CDR3 totals 15 residues. CDR3 DNA: TGTGCCAGCAGCTCTTGGACCGGGTCCTCCTACGAGCAGTACTTC. It specifies CASSSWTGSSYEQYF. Full variable domain (missing parts from reference TRBV7-2 and TRBJ2-7): GAGVSQSPSNKVTEKGKDVELRCDPISGHTALYWYRQSLGQGLEFLIYFQGNSAPDKSGLPSDRFSAERTGGSVSTLTIQRTQQEDSAVYLCASSSWTGSSYEQYFGPGTRLTVT.

V usage is TRBV7-9 and J usage is TRBJ2-5; 13 bases align to TRBD2. The junction had 5 bases not matched to a gene; V was cut back by 7 bases and J by 3 bases. This CDR3 is 15 amino acids long. Germline V CDR1 and CDR2: SEHNR, FQNEAQ (reference sequence). The CDR3 here is CASTLGLAGEETQYF. DNA of the CDR3: TGTGCCAGCACCCTCGGACTAGCGGGAGAAGAGACCCAGTACTTC.

This clonotype occurred many times. The chain has TRBV12-3 or TRBV12-4 and TRBJ2-2; D not resolved. This CDR3 contains 13 residues. Trimming left V 9 bases short and J 2 bases short, with 10 bases between. CDR3: CASPARNTGELFF. The CDR3 DNA sequence: TGTGCCAGTCCAGCGAGAAACACCGGGGAGCTGTTTTTT.

This clonotype was detected ten times or more. The chain is built from TRBV7-9 and TRBJ2-3; 7 bases match TRBD2. The CDR3 covers 17 residues. Germline lookup yields CDR1 SEHNR and CDR2 FQNEAQ (reference sequence). The junction had 12 bases not matched to a gene; V was cut back by 4 bases and J by 2 bases. The CDR3 sequence is CASSSRGGLGATDTQYF. DNA for the CDR3: TGTGCCAGCAGCTCTCGCGGCGGACTAGGGGCCACAGATACGCAGTATTTT. The complete variable domain, with remaining parts taken from reference TRBV7-9 and TRBJ2-3, reads DTGVSQNPRHKITKRGQNVTFRCDPISEHNRLYWYRQTLGQGPEFLTYFQNEAQLEKSRLLSDRFSAERPKGSFSTLEIQRTEQGDSAMYLCASSSRGGLGATDTQYFGPGTRLTVL.

The chain has TRBV4-3 and TRBJ2-7; 13 bases match TRBD2. The CDR3 extends over 17 amino acids. The J segment lost 2 bases and the V segment lost 0 bases, leaving 4 bases of the junction unmatched. CDR1 is LGHNA, CDR2 YSLEER, per germline. The chain's CDR3 is CASSQEGGTSGTYEQYF. The CDR3 nucleotides read TGCGCCAGCAGCCAAGAAGGGGGGACTAGCGGGACCTACGAGCAGTACTTC.

The rearrangement links TRBV20-1 to TRBJ2-1, with TRBD2 matching over 15 bases. J gave up 11 bases and V 3 bases, and 5 bases lay outside the gene matches. Germline CDR1 and CDR2: DFQATT and SNEGSKA (reference sequence). The CDR3 extends over 14 amino acids. CDR3 in amino acids: CSARGTSGRTKQFF. The CDR3 nucleotides are TGCAGTGCTAGGGGGACTAGCGGGAGGACAAAGCAGTTCTTC.

This clonotype was seen repeatedly, ten times or more. The genes are TRBV6-2 or TRBV6-3 and TRBJ2-7; the match to TRBD2 covers 12 bases. CDR1 and CDR2 (germline): MNHEY, SVGEGT. The V gene end was trimmed by 3 bases and the J gene end by 6 bases; junction bases not matched to a gene: 9. The CDR3 is 16 amino acids. Written as DNA, the CDR3 is TGTGCCAGCAGTTATTATCTAGCGGGAGGGAGGTTCGAGCAGTACTTC. This codes for CASSYYLAGGRFEQYF.